This T cell receptor beta chain came from a study of cytomegalovirus exposure and HLA in healthy donors (dated by TCRdb to about 2017). A note on the overall study: An earlier analysis of roughly 630 of the donors reported more than 250 Gb of sequence data and 117 million unique TCR beta sequences from approximately 180 million T cells. Approximately 310 gigabases of sequencing data and tens of millions of unique TCR sequences were included in an early release covering roughly 600 HLA-typed donors. Of the roughly 410 genotyped donors, 65% to 90% were placed in the genetic ancestry cluster associated with self-reported Caucasian donors. The study was designed to test whether signatures of past pathogen exposure could be identified by cataloging public T cell receptors. The study profiled the T cell repertoires of fewer than 850 subjects by immunosequencing and related them to cytomegalovirus serostatus. A separate validation cohort of over 95 different subjects was used in addition to the roughly 700-subject first cohort. To predict cytomegalovirus infection status, the study brought together high-throughput TCR immunosequencing, statistical association of individual TCRs with disease status, and machine learning. To study patterns of TCR occurrence, a later analysis re-analyzed previously published TCR beta repertoires from several hundred donors and added high-resolution HLA genotyping. In the later analysis, no new phenotypic data were used to find candidate immune exposures; instead, reliance was placed on TCR beta sequences and their occurrence across donors. An earlier analysis of approximately 500 of the donors applied high-throughput TCR beta sequencing to assess whether each TCR beta V gene segment acted as functional or pseudogenic. Alongside the repertoire data, information on donor age, sex, ethnicity and CMV serostatus was compiled. Genome-wide SNP genotypes for about three fifths of the 666 donors were used in a later genetic analysis, which treated that subset as a discovery cohort. All discovery cohort repertoires had been generated on a single sequencing platform. Both class I and class II loci were covered by HLA typing, at four-digit resolution. The number of typed donors differed by locus: about 620-640 for A, B, C, DRB1 and DQB1; approximately 520 for DQA1; fewer than 610 for DPA1; and 400 to 480 for DPB1. Five DR-DQ haplotypes were treated as single units for association and clustering because of strong linkage in the cohort. Across roughly 420 genotyped donors of the cohort, an average of roughly 250,000 unique TCR beta nucleotide sequences per donor were sequenced, and roughly a sixth of those sequences were non-productive.

The cohort comprised hundreds of healthy bone marrow donors. Cohort members were all nominally healthy when sampled, although unrecorded immune exposures were likely present. The donor tested CMV seronegative and was one of the 352 seronegative cohort members. A peripheral blood sample was collected from each donor, and TCR beta sequencing was performed on peripheral blood mononuclear cells. Genomic DNA extraction from the blood cell samples was performed with the Qiagen DNeasy Blood Extraction Kit. The study at large found these results: Broadly in line with IMGT annotations, most TCR beta V segments showed up in productive rearrangements about 87% or about 30% of the time in an earlier analysis of around 550 of the donors. Several of the top co-occurrence clusters appeared to be linked to parvovirus B19, influenza, CMV and Epstein-Barr virus, according to a later analysis. A further reported finding was that TCR beta sequences accurately predicted the HLA-A and HLA-B alleles for most subjects in the first cohort. Sequencing depth was assumed to be roughly uniform across donors in the presence/absence analyses, though that assumption may not hold. In vitro tests confirmed that a few of the cytomegalovirus-associated TCR beta chains recognize cytomegalovirus antigens. Most TCR sequences were seen in very few donors, while some public TCRs were found in many individuals. In a later analysis, HLA-associated TCR beta chains showed more clonal expansion and lower generation probabilities than non-associated chains that were equally common. A later analysis found that TCR association rates varied across HLA loci, with DRB1 alleles showing the most associated TCRs and HLA-C alleles the fewest. A cluster of highly shared sequence variants was judged likely to represent a technical artifact of the sequencing pipeline. Correlated functional status among segregating V segments might reflect linkage disequilibrium, but an unknown experimental factor could not be ruled out. In this cohort, only TCR beta chains were sequenced, and detectable features were limited by the absence of alpha or paired-chain data. Because HLA typing was unavailable for some donors at each locus, only the typed subset was used in association tests. Because the 87-base-pair reads could not distinguish some IMGT-functional V segments, including TRBV6-2 and TRBV6-3, those segments were excluded. According to a later analysis, most CMV-associated TCR beta chains appeared to be HLA-restricted, and the HLA associations seemed to be driven largely by CMV exposure. A total of about 150 TCR beta chains were listed by the study as associated with cytomegalovirus. A later analysis associated 16,951 TCR beta sequences with specific HLA alleles at a false discovery rate of 0.05. Cytomegalovirus status was reported to be diagnosed by the classifier with high specificity and sensitivity in both the original and validation cohorts. In a later genetic analysis, a missense DCLRE1C variant was associated with V-gene and J-gene trimming of TCR beta chains, and the association was replicated in an independent cohort. In a later genetic analysis, fewer N-insertions in productive TCRs were reported among donors in an Asian-associated ancestry cluster than the roughly 700-donor mean. According to the authors, the approach could potentially be generalized to other disease states and immunological phenotypes. CMV serostatus was the only immune exposure information available for the cohort. Because counts were too low, seventeen rarely observed V segments, including chromosome 9 orphons, were left out of the earlier analysis of a few hundred of the donors. Strong co-occurrence of HLA alleles, especially DR and DQ, made assigning TCR associations to individual alleles difficult.

The CDR3 holds 15 amino acids from the cysteine to the phenylalanine. The retained sequence is limited to the CDR3, 45 bases, with the frame set at the first base. Relative to germline, V is missing 4 bases and J is missing 0 bases, with 4 bases of the junction outside any gene match. Sequences SGHAT (CDR1) and FQNNGV (CDR2) are obtained from the germline V gene. The library was obtained by the immunoSEQ multiplex PCR assay. The multiplex PCR relied on a mix of 60 forward primers for TCR Vbeta segments and 13 reverse primers for TCR Jbeta segments. The CDR3 region of rearranged TCR beta genes was amplified from genomic DNA with a multiplex PCR assay. On the Illumina HiSeq System, the amplified TCR beta libraries were sequenced as 87-base-pair reads. The paper's processing steps were these. A later analysis counted some 74 million unique TCR beta chains across the 600 to 850 repertoires, and roughly 11 million of these chains were shared by at least two donors. Raw reads were error-corrected and collapsed into unique sequences by a nearest-neighbor algorithm in which closely related sequences were merged to remove PCR and sequencing errors. CDR3 sequences were aligned to IMGT reference sequences to assign V, D and J gene segments. For a sequence to be retained, a match of at least six nucleotides was required to both a V gene segment and a J gene segment. A rearrangement was called productive if the CDR3 had no stop codons and remained in frame with V and J, and every other rearrangement was called non-productive. CDR3 was defined by IMGT convention, running from the second conserved V-encoded cysteine to the conserved J-encoded phenylalanine. The earlier analysis of around 640 of the donors excluded sequences that lacked an unambiguous match to a single V gene segment. An earlier analysis of several hundred of the donors called V segments functional above 56.7% productive rearrangements and segregating when the between-donor standard deviation exceeded 5%. To diagnose cytomegalovirus status from the catalog of TCR beta chain sequences, a statistical classification framework was built. In a later analysis, TCR nucleotide sequences were compared against IMGT/GENE-DB human TR gene sequences so that V and J genes could be assigned. A later analysis assigned CDR3 sequences and most-parsimonious VDJ recombination scenarios with the TCRdist pipeline. In a later analysis, each TCR beta chain was defined by its CDR3 amino acid sequence together with its V-gene family, and reads lacking a unique V-gene family were excluded. To address suspected cross-contamination and a sequencing artifact, a later analysis removed 592 highly shared, low-generation-probability nucleotide sequences. In a later analysis, a clonal expansion index for each public chain was calculated from normalized within-repertoire ranks of inferred template counts. In a later analysis, generation probabilities were computed using a VDJ recombination model fitted to out-of-frame rearrangements, and the results were checked against IGoR. A later analysis scored TCR-TCR, TCR-HLA and TCR-CMV co-occurrence with hypergeometric tests, applying a repertoire-size bias correction to TCR pairs. In a later analysis, false discovery rates were estimated by permuting HLA or CMV assignments 20 times. In a later analysis, co-occurring TCRs were grouped with DBSCAN, and TCRdist sequence similarity was added when clustering was performed within HLA-allele-positive subsets. Repertoires with fewer than 30,000 or more than 120,000 public chains, plus five repertoires with anomalous nucleotide sharing, were excluded from co-occurrence clustering. TCRdb took over this immuneACCESS table, retaining in-frame rearrangements with V and J assigned. Such tables are incomplete; in checked studies, under half of the missing clones stem from an unresolved V gene, and the remainder is unexplained. The V and J calls and clone size come from that table; D and trimming were worked out from the DNA. The sample table holds 69,000 or so clones, of which roughly 76% were seen once. The ten largest account for over 2.5% of the sample.

Note on this clone: Its antigen is unknown. It has no much larger one-base neighbor in the sample; base qualities were not kept.

Sequencing used PBMCs. The receptor was isolated from a man aged 18 to 35 in good health and CMV-seronegative. This receptor chain uses TRBV11-2 and TRBJ2-7; 9 of the junction bases match TRBD1. At the DNA level, the sequence is TGTGCCAGCAGCTGGACAGGGGACCTCTCCTACGAGCAGTACTTC. This sequence encodes CASSWTGDLSYEQYF.